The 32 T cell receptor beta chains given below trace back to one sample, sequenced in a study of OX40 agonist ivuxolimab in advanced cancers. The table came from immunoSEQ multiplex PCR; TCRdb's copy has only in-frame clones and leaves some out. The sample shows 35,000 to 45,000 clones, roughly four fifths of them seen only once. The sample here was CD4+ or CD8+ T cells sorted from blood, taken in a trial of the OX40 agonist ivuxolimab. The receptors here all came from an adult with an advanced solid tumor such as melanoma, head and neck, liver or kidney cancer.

The chain's CDR3 is CASSVAWGYEQYF. As DNA, the CDR3 is TGTGCCAGCAGCGTAGCCTGGGGCTACGAGCAGTACTTC. The chain has TRBV9 and TRBJ2-7; D ambiguous. This CDR3 contains 13 residues. Trimming took 0 bases from V and 3 from J, leaving 7 bases between them. Germline CDR1 is SGDLS and CDR2 is YYNGEE.

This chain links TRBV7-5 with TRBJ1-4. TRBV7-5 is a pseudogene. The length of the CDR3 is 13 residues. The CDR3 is CVRSLRVSEKLFF. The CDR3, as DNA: TGTGTCAGAAGCTTAAGGGTCAGTGAAAAACTGTTTTTT.

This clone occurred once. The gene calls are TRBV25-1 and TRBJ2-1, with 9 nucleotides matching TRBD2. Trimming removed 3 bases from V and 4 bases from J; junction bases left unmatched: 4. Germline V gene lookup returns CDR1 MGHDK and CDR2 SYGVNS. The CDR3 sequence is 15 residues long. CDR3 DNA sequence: TGTGCCAGCAGTGATTCCCTAGCGGGATACAATGAGCAGTTCTTC. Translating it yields CASSDSLAGYNEQFF.

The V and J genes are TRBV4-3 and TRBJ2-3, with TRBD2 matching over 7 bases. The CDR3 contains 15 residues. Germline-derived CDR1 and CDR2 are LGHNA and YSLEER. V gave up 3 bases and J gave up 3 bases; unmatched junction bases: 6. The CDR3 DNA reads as TGCGCCAGCAGCCAGGGGCGGGGGATTACAGATACGCAGTATTTT. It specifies CASSQGRGITDTQYF.

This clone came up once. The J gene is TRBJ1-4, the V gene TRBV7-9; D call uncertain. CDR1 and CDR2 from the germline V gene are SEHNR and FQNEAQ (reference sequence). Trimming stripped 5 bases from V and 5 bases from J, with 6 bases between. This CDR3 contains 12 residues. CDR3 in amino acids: CASSATNEKLFF. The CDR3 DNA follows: TGTGCCAGCAGCGCGACGAATGAAAAACTGTTTTTT.

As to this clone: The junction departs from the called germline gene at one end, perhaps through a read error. The DNA of the CDR3 is TGTGCCGGCAGCCACCATGGGGGATCCGAGCAGTACTTC. Encoded protein: CAGSHHGGSEQYF. J is TRBJ2-7 and V is TRBV7-3; either TRBD1 or TRBD2 may fit D (5 bases each). Germline CDR1 and CDR2: SGHTA and FQGTGA. This CDR3 has 13 amino acids.

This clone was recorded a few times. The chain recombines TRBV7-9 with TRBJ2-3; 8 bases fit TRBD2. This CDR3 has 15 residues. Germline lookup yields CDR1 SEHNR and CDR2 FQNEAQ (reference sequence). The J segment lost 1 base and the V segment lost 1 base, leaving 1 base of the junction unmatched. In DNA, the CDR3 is TGTGCCAGCAGCTTAGTACTAGCGGGCACAGATACGCAGTATTTT. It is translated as CASSLVLAGTDTQYF.

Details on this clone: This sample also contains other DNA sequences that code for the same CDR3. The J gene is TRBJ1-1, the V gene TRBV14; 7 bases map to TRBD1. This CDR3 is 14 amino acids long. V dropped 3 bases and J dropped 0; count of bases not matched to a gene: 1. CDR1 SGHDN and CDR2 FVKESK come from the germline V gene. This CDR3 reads CASSQGQLNTEAFF. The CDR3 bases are TGTGCCAGCAGCCAGGGACAGCTGAACACTGAAGCTTTCTTT.

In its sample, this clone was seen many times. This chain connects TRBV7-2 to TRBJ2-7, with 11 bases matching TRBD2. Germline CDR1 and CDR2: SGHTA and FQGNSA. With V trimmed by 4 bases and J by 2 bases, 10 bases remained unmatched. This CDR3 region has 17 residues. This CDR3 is CASSSTKTSGSPYEQYF. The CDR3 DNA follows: TGTGCCAGCAGCTCCACCAAAACTAGCGGGAGTCCCTACGAGCAGTACTTC. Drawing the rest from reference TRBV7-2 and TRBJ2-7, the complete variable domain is GAGVSQSPSNKVTEKGKDVELRCDPISGHTALYWYRQSLGQGLEFLIYFQGNSAPDKSGLPSDRFSAERTGGSVSTLTIQRTQQEDSAVYLCASSSTKTSGSPYEQYFGPGTRLTVT.

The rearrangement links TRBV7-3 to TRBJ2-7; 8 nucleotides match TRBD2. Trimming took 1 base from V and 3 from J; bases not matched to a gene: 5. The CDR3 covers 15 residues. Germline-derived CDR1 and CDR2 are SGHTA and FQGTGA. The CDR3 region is CASSLMSGSIYEQYF. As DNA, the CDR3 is TGTGCCAGCAGCTTAATGAGCGGGAGTATCTACGAGCAGTACTTC.

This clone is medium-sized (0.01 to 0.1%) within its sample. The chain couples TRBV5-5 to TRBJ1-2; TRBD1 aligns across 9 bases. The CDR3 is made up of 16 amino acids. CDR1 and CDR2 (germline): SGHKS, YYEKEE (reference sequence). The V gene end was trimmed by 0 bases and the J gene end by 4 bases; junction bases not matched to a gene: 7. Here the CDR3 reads CASSLETGGPVYGYTF. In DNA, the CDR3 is TGTGCCAGCAGCTTGGAAACAGGGGGCCCGGTCTATGGCTACACCTTC.

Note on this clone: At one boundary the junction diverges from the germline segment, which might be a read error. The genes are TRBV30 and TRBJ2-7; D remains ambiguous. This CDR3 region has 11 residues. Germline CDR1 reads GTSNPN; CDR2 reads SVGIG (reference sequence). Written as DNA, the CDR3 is TGTGCCTGGAGTGTAAGGGATCCTCCTGTTTTC. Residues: CAWSVRDPPVF.

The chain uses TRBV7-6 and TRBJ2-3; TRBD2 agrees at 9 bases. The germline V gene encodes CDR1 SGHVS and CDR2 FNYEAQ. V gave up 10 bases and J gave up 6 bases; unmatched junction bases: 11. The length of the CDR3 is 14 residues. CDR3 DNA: TGTGCCACAGCTTGGGCGGGAGGGGGCGATACGCAGTATTTT. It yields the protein CATAWAGGGDTQYF.

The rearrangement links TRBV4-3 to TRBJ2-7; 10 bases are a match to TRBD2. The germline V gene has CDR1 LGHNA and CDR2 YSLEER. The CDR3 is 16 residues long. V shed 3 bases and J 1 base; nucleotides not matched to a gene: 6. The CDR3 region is CASSHFGLAVSYEQYF. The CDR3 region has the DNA TGCGCCAGCAGCCACTTCGGACTAGCGGTATCCTACGAGCAGTACTTC.

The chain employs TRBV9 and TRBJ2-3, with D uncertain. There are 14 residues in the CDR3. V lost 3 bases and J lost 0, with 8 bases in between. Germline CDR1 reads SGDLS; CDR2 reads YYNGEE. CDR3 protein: CASSDLGSTDTQYF. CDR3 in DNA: TGTGCCAGCAGCGACTTGGGCAGCACAGATACGCAGTATTTT.

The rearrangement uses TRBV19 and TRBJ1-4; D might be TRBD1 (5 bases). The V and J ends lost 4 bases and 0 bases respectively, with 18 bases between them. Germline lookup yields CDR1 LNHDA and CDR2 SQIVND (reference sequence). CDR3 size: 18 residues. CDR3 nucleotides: TGTGCCAGTAGTACCACACTCGGGGGACGGGCAACTAATGAAAAACTGTTTTTT. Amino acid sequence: CASSTTLGGRATNEKLFF.

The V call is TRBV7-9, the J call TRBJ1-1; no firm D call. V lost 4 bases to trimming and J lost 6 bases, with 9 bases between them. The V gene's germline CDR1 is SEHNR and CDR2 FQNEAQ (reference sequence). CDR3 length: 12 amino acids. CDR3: CASSSTFPEAFF. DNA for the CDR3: TGTGCCAGCAGCTCCACATTCCCTGAAGCTTTCTTT.

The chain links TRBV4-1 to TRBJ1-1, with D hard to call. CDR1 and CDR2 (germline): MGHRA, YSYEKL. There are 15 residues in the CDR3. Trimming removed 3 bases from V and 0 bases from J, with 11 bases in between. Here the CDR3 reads CASSQGFGLNTEAFF. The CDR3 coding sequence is TGCGCCAGCAGCCAGGGTTTTGGTCTGAACACTGAAGCTTTCTTT.

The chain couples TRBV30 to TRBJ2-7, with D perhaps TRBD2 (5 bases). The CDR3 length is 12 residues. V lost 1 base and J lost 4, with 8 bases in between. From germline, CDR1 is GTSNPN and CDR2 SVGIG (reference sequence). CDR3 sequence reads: CAWSASQYEQYF. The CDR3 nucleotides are TGTGCCTGGAGTGCTAGCCAGTACGAGCAGTACTTC.

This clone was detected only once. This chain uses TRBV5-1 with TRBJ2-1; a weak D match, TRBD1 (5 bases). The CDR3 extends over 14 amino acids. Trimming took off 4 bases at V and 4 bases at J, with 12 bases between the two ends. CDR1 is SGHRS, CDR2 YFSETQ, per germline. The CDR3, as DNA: TGCGCCAGCAGCAACTCCGCAGGGTACAATGAGCAGTTCTTC. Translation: CASSNSAGYNEQFF. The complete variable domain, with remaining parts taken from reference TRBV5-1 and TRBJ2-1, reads KAGVTQTPRYLIKTRGQQVTLSCSPISGHRSVSWYQQTPGQGLQFLFEYFSETQRNKGNFPGRFSGRQFSNSRSEMNVSTLELGDSALYLCASSNSAGYNEQFFGPGTRLTVL.

The CDR3 sequence is CASSSQTVSSYNSPLHF. The CDR3 DNA reads TGTGCCAGCAGCTCCCAGACAGTTAGCTCCTATAATTCACCCCTCCACTTT. V gene TRBV7-2 combines with J gene TRBJ1-6, with D tentatively TRBD1 (5 bases). Between the trimmed V and J ends, which lost 4 bases and 0 bases, there was a span of 13 bases. Germline CDR1 SGHTA, CDR2 FQGNSA. CDR3 length: 17 residues.

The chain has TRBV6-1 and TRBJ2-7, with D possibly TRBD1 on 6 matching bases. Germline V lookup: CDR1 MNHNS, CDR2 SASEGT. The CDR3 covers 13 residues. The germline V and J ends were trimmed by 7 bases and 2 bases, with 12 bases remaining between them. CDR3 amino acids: CASTETGTYEQYF. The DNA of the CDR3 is TGTGCCAGCACAGAGACAGGAACCTACGAGCAGTACTTC.

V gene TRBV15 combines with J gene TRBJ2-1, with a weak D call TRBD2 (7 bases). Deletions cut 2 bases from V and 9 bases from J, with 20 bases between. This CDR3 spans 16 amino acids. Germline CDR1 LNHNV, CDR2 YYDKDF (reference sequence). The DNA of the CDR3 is TGTGCCACCAGCAGAAAGGGGGGGACTTCGAGGGGTGAGCAGTTCTTC. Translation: CATSRKGGTSRGEQFF.

Written as DNA, the CDR3 is TGTGCCAGCAGCCCTGACCCAAGCGATGGCTACACCTTC. This encodes CASSPDPSDGYTF. The chain links TRBV5-5 to TRBJ1-2; D gene unclear. Trimming left V 4 bases short and J 6 bases short, with 13 bases between. Germline values: CDR1 SGHKS, CDR2 YYEKEE (reference sequence). The length of the CDR3 is 13 residues.

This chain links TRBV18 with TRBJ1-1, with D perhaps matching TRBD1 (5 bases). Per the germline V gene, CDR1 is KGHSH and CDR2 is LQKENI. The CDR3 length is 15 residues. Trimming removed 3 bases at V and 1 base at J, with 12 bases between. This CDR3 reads CASSPTTDGNTEAFF. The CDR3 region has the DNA TGTGCCAGCTCACCTACGACAGATGGGAACACTGAAGCTTTCTTT.

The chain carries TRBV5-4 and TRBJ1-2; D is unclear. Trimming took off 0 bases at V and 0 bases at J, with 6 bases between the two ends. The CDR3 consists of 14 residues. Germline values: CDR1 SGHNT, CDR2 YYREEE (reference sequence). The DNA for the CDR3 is TGTGCCAGCAGCTTGGCTAGGGCTAACTATGGCTACACCTTC. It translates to CASSLARANYGYTF.

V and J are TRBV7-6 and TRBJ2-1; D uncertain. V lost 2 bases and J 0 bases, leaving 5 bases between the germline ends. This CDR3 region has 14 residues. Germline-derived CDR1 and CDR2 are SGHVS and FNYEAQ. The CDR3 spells CASSLLSSYNEQFF. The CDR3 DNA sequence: TGTGCCAGCAGCTTACTAAGCTCCTACAATGAGCAGTTCTTC.

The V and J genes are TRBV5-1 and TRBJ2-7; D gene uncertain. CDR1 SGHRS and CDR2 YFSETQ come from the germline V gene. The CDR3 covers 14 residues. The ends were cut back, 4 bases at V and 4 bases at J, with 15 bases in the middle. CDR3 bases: TGCGCCAGCAGCCTCCCTGTCGACGGTTACGAGCAGTACTTC. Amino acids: CASSLPVDGYEQYF. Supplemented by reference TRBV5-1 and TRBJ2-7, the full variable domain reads KAGVTQTPRYLIKTRGQQVTLSCSPISGHRSVSWYQQTPGQGLQFLFEYFSETQRNKGNFPGRFSGRQFSNSRSEMNVSTLELGDSALYLCASSLPVDGYEQYFGPGTRLTVT.

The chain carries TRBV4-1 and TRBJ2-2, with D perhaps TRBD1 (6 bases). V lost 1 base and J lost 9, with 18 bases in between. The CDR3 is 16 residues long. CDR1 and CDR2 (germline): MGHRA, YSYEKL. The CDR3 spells CASSQVISGVSRELFF. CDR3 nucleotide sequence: TGCGCCAGCAGCCAAGTAATCTCAGGGGTAAGCCGGGAGCTGTTTTTT.

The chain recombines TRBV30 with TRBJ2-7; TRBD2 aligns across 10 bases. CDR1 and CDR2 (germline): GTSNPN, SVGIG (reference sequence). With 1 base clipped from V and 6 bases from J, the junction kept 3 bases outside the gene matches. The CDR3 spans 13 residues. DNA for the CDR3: TGTGCCTGGAGTGGGGCTAGCGGGAGCGAGCAGTACTTC. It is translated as CAWSGASGSEQYF.

CDR3 protein: CASSPGGNQPQHF. The CDR3 coding sequence is TGTGCCAGTAGTCCAGGGGGAAATCAGCCCCAGCATTTT. J is TRBJ1-5 and V is TRBV19; 7 nucleotides line up with TRBD1. CDR1 and CDR2 from the germline V gene are LNHDA and SQIVND (reference sequence). The V gene end was trimmed by 5 bases and the J gene end by 4 bases; junction bases not matched to a gene: 2. The length of the CDR3 is 13 residues.

CDR3 residues: CASSVGDRSYEQYF. CDR3 DNA: TGTGCCAGCAGTGTGGGGGACAGATCCTACGAGCAGTACTTC. The chain uses TRBV6-1 and TRBJ2-7, with TRBD1 matching over 7 bases. CDR1 is MNHNS, CDR2 SASEGT, per germline. J gave up 1 base and V 4 bases, and 4 bases lay outside the gene matches. This CDR3 is built from 14 residues.